These T cell receptor beta chains were read from a single sample in a study of shared clonotypes between healthy human individuals. The method was immunoSEQ multiplex PCR; TCRdb's version includes in-frame clones alone and lacks a portion of them. The data show some 680,000 clones, around 73% seen once. The sequenced sample consisted of memory CD4+ T cells sorted from blood. These receptors were collected from a woman in her twenties or thirties in good health. CDR3s include the opening cysteine and the closing phenylalanine or tryptophan. The order of the fields is CDR3 length, D gene, V gene, J gene, CDR3 protein. D genes are given only for firm matches.

>16|TRBD1|TRBV7-6|TRBJ2-7
CASSLGPTGFTYEQYF
>13|-|TRBV5-4|TRBJ2-1
CASSPGGYNEQFF
>13|-|TRBV29-1|TRBJ1-2
CSVQRGRAYGYTF
>16|TRBD1|TRBV13|TRBJ1-4
CASSRFYGTGDEKLFF
>11|-|TRBV6-5|TRBJ2-5
CASSYGETQYF
>15|-|TRBV13|TRBJ2-6
CASSLRLSGANVLTF
>17|TRBD2|TRBV5-4|TRBJ2-1
CASSLAPSGSLYNEQFF
>16|-|TRBV30|TRBJ2-2
CAWSVLLGGSTGELFF
>15|-|TRBV6-5|TRBJ2-2
CASSIVNEGTGELFF
>14|-|TRBV2|TRBJ1-5
CASSARGGNQPQHF
>16|TRBD2|TRBV2|TRBJ2-7
CASSAYGTSGSYEQYF
>15|TRBD2|TRBV15|TRBJ2-7
CATSIGSGSFHEQYF
>16|-|TRBV15|TRBJ2-2
CATSRDPSANTGELFF
>17|TRBD1|TRBV27|TRBJ2-6
CASTRTGTASGANVLTF
>16|-|TRBV5-1|TRBJ1-3
CASSLAPDSSGNTIYF
>15|TRBD2|TRBV11-2|TRBJ2-1
CASSMTSGTYNEQFF
>15|-|TRBV5-1|TRBJ1-1
CASSLVGPPGTEAFF
>13|TRBD1|TRBV2|TRBJ1-2
CASRGTGYYGYTF
>14|TRBD1|TRBV18|TRBJ1-1
CASSPQGGDTEAFF
>15|TRBD2|TRBV5-1|TRBJ2-7
CASSAGTSSTYEQYF
>13|-|TRBV6-1|TRBJ2-3
CANGARGADTQYF
>15|-|TRBV28|TRBJ1-4
CASSRRQGLNEKLFF
>15|TRBD2|TRBV29-1|TRBJ2-7
CSVEGASGTTYEQYF
>13|-|TRBV6-1|TRBJ1-5
CASSGLRGTTQHF
>15|-|TRBV5-1|TRBJ2-1
CASSPDSSSYNEQFF
>14|-|TRBV18|TRBJ2-5
CASSPDSYGQTQYF
>11|-|TRBV11-2|TRBJ1-2
CASSLSTGYTF
>18|TRBD1|TRBV15|TRBJ2-6
CATSPLGQGGSGANVLTF
>16|-|TRBV27|TRBJ2-6
CASSLLDNSGANVLTF
>17|TRBD2|TRBV28|TRBJ2-1
CASSNPGLARSYNEQFF
>16|-|TRBV11-2|TRBJ2-5
CASRKPGRGKQETQYF
>14|-|TRBV7-9|TRBJ1-2
CASSPEVSNYGYTF
>15|TRBD1|TRBV5-1|TRBJ2-2
CASSLGDRDIRELFF
>16|TRBD1|TRBV7-8|TRBJ1-5
CASSPTGTGGGQPQHF
>15|-|TRBV7-9|TRBJ1-5
CASSLESHGNQPQHF
>14|-|TRBV19|TRBJ1-3
CASSYRERGNTIYF
>14|-|TRBV5-8|TRBJ2-3
CASSLGNTGTRQYF
>14|TRBD1|TRBV18|TRBJ1-2
CASSPDGDSRGYTF
>17|TRBD2|TRBV5-1|TRBJ2-3
CASSLVTSGASTDTQYF
>14|-|TRBV30|TRBJ1-5
CAWSPTGRNQPQHF
>11|-|TRBV20-1|TRBJ1-2
CSAHREGGYTF
>17|TRBD1|TRBV6-1|TRBJ2-7
CASSENPGTGGRYEQYF
>13|-|TRBV30|TRBJ2-7
CAWTNRGPDEQYF
>15|-|TRBV6-5|TRBJ1-3
CASSGTGSSGNTIYF
>15|TRBD2|TRBV28|TRBJ2-2
CASSSFSGRYGELFF
>14|-|TRBV30|TRBJ1-4
CAWSVVGAGEKLFF
>17|-|TRBV4-1|TRBJ2-2
CASSHESSFSNTGELFF
>16|-|TRBV7-2|TRBJ1-1
CASSLSPGAPGTEAFF
>12|-|TRBV30|TRBJ1-2
CAWRSRNYGYTF
>17|TRBD2|TRBV5-1|TRBJ2-3
CASSLSPSGSAGDTQYF
>15|TRBD2|TRBV6-1|TRBJ2-7
CASSPRGGAINEQYF
>15|-|TRBV5-1|TRBJ2-3
CASSKLAPSGDTQYF
>15|TRBD1|TRBV7-2|TRBJ1-2
CASAVSGTDNYGYTF
>15|-|TRBV9|TRBJ1-1
CASSVGWGGNTEAFF
>14|TRBD1|TRBV6-6|TRBJ1-2
CASSYSDRAGGYTF